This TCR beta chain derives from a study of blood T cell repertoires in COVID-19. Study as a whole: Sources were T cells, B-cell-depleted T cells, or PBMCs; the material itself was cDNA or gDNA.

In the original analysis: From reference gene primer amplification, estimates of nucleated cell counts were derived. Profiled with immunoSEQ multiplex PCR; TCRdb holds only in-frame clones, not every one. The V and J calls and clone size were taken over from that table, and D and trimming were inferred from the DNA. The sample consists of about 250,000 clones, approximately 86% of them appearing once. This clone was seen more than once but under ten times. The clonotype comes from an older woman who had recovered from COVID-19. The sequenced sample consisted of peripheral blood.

The CDR3 sequence is CASSDTGAGNEKLFF. The CDR3 nucleotides read TGCGCCAGCAGCGATACAGGGGCAGGTAATGAAAAACTGTTTTTT. The chain joins TRBV4-1 to TRBJ1-4; TRBD1 agrees at 7 bases. The CDR3 totals 15 residues. CDR1 MGHRA and CDR2 YSYEKL come from the germline V gene. J lost 4 bases, V lost 5 bases, and 7 bases had no gene match.